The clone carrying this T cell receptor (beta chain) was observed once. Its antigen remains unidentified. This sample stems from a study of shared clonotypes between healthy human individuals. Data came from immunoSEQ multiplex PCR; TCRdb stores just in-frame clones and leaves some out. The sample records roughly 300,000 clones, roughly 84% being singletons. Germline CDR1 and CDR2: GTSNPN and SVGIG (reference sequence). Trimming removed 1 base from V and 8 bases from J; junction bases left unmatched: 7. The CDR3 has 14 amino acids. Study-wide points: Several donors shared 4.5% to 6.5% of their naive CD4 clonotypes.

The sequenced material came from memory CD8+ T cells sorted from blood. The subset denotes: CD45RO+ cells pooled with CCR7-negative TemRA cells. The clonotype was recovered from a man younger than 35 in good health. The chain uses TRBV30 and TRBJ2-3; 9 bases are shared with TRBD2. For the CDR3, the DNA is TGTGCCTGGAGTGGTAGCGGGAGAAGGATTACGCAGTATTTT. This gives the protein CAWSGSGRRITQYF.